This entry describes one T cell receptor beta chain. The CDR3 sequence is 12 residues long. CDR1 is SEHNR and CDR2 is FQNEAQ in the germline V gene (reference sequence). V lost 6 bases, J lost 6 bases, and 8 bases lay in between. It was with 60 Vbeta and 13 Jbeta primers that the PCR ran. The data were produced by immunoSEQ multiplex PCR, yet TCRdb's version contains in-frame clones alone and is incomplete. The sample contains some 150,000 clones, more than 60% of which appear only once. The data derive from a study of cytomegalovirus exposure and HLA in healthy donors. The V call is TRBV7-9, the J call TRBJ2-2; perhaps TRBD1 as D (6 bases). Source material: PBMCs. This sequence originates from a male donor in good health and CMV-seronegative. The CDR3 DNA sequence: TGTGCCAGCAGTTCAGGGGCCGGGGAGCTGTTTTTT. Amino acids: CASSSGAGELFF.